This T cell receptor (beta chain) was profiled in a study of shared clonotypes between healthy human individuals (TCRdb year 2020). With respect to the entire study: A few men and two women, aged 18 to 49 years, made up the cohort. To estimate repertoire size and how much clonotypes are shared between individuals, the study performed deep sequencing of blood TCR repertoires from roughly five healthy adults. Each donor's leukapheresis produced roughly between roughly 0.85 and 10 billion PBMCs. Libraries were prepared and TCR repertoires were sequenced by different laboratories using diverse techniques, in order to increase sequencing depth and limit assay-specific biases. Beyond this particular receptor, the publication reports: Because the study included only a small number of donors, the genetic and exposure-history diversity represented was limited. Only blood was sampled, and tissue TCR repertoires likely differ from those in blood. Based on pairwise subsampling, the degree of clonotype sharing among donors was expected to be affected by sequencing depth.

Healthy HIV-negative adults with no recently reported acute infections or vaccinations were included as donors. All donors were Caucasian adults living in Nashville, Tennessee, USA. In the unsorted samples, approximately 85 million PBMCs were counted, and genomic DNA was extracted using the QIAamp DNA Blood Mini kit. Blood was collected by leukapheresis, and PBMCs were isolated by Ficoll-Histopaque density gradient centrifugation and then cryopreserved in liquid nitrogen vapor phase. As encoded in the germline V gene, CDR1 is MGHDK while CDR2 is SYGVNS. V and J are truncated by 5 bases and 1 base respectively, leaving an intervening sequence of 16 bases. The CDR3, from cysteine to phenylalanine, totals 16 residues. The read is trimmed to its CDR3 DNA, 48 bases read in frame from base 1. About this clone itself: The specificity of this receptor is unknown. Base qualities are missing; no much larger clone stands one base away.

Using the deep immunoSEQ assay, TCR CDR3 regions were amplified from genomic DNA by multiplex PCR. Extracted genomic DNA from each cell subset was distributed evenly across all wells of several immunoSEQ 96-well plates, and each plate was treated as a replicate. For unsorted PBMC, roughly 300 ng of genomic DNA, equivalent to roughly 30,000 T cell genomes, went into each replicate PCR. Ten immunoSEQ deep assay plates were used to sequence the unsorted PBMC genomic DNA. Purified libraries were quantified with a Qubit 3.0 fluorometer, sized on a Bioanalyzer 2100, and re-quantified with the KAPA Library Quantification kit. Each immunoSEQ 96-well plate was sequenced on its own single-read 150-cycle Illumina NextSeq 550 flow cell. Processing in the source paper ran as follows. Because the immunoSEQ output held only junctional sequences and lacked quality scores, the filtering could not match the filtering applied to full-length reads. To assign V/J genes and CDR3, sequences were annotated using PyIR, a Python wrapper for IgBLAST v1.9, with IMGT germline references. Any read was removed if the V/J assignment was weak (E-value above 1e-6), the CDR3 was missing, or the read contained stop codons, out-of-frame junctions, or ambiguous translated residues. V3J clonotypes were defined as sequences sharing an identical inferred V gene, J gene, and CDR3 amino acid sequence. Percentage overlap between repertoires was computed as shared unique clonotypes divided by the size of the smaller repertoire. Repertoire richness was assessed with RTK rarefaction, the Chao1 estimator, and Recon v2.1 estimates of unobserved clonotypes. The source is immuneACCESS, and TCRdb retained only in-frame sequences with V and J called. Part of the clones is not carried over; for the studies checked, unresolved V genes explain less than half of this, and the remainder is unexplained. V and J calls and clone size are as listed in that table; D and trimming were resolved from the DNA. This sample holds about 480,000 clones; 79% were observed only once. 10% to 15% of the sample belongs to the ten largest clones.

The receptor was derived from a woman aged 40 to 50 in good health. Some clones in this sample may be carry-over from other donors' samples. The chain links TRBV25-1 with TRBJ2-3, with the D gene tentatively TRBD1 or TRBD2, based on 5 matching bases in each. The sample consisted of PBMCs. CDR3 loop: CASSTGRDGGTDTQYF. The DNA is as follows: TGTGCCAGCAGTACCGGACGGGACGGGGGCACAGATACGCAGTATTTT.